This is a list of T cell receptor beta chains from one sample in a study of blood T cell repertoires in COVID-19. TCRdb keeps only in-frame clones here, not all; method: immunoSEQ multiplex PCR. Of about 130,000 clones in the sample, roughly 79% were seen once. Sequencing input: peripheral blood. Every receptor here comes from a human donor in a cohort sampled during active COVID-19. Both conserved end residues are part of each CDR3. A D gene is named only where the DNA matches it firmly. The size entry is marked missing in some rows and otherwise reads once, few, many or a size class.

j_call v_call d_call clone_size cdr3_nt cdr3_aa
TRBJ1-1 TRBV7-2 TRBD1 NA TGTGCCAGCAGCCCTAAGCCGACAGGGACTGAAGCTTTCTTT CASSPKPTGTEAFF
TRBJ2-5 TRBV9 TRBD2 NA TGTGCCAGCAGCCCACATCTACGGGGGGAAGAGACCCAGTACTTC CASSPHLRGEETQYF
TRBJ2-2 TRBV27 TRBD1 NA TGTGCCTGCGGACAGGGCGGCGGCACCGGGGAGCTGTTTTTT CACGQGGGTGELFF
TRBJ2-2 TRBV24-1 NA NA TGTGCCACCAGTGACAGGACTCCCGGGGAGCTGTTTTTT CATSDRTPGELFF
TRBJ2-1 TRBV6-5 NA NA TGTGCCAGCAGCCTTTACGAGGGTAACAATGAGCAGTTCTTC CASSLYEGNNEQFF
TRBJ1-4 TRBV5-1 NA NA TGCGCCAGCAGCTTGGGACAGAAAACGAGAAAACTGTTTTTT CASSLGQKTRKLFF
TRBJ2-4 TRBV5-1 NA NA TGCGCCAGCAGCCCCAGGGGAGCCAAAAACATTCAGTACTTC CASSPRGAKNIQYF
TRBJ1-2 TRBV5-4 NA NA TGTGCCAGCAGCAGGCCAGGGGCTTATGTGGGCTACACCTTC CASSRPGAYVGYTF
TRBJ2-3 TRBV28 NA NA TGTGCCAGCAGTTTAGCCGGAGGAGGGACAGATACGCAGTATTTT CASSLAGGGTDTQYF
TRBJ2-5 TRBV7-8 NA NA TGTGCCAGCAGCTTAGAATTTTCCTACGCTGAGACCCAGTACTTC CASSLEFSYAETQYF
TRBJ1-1 TRBV6-5 TRBD1 NA TGTGCCAGCAGTCGGACAGGGGGTAGGGCTGAAGCTTTCTTT CASSRTGGRAEAFF
TRBJ1-5 TRBV19 TRBD1 NA TGTGCCAGTAGTATAGTCGGGACAGGGGGTAATCAGCCCCAGCATTTT CASSIVGTGGNQPQHF
TRBJ2-5 TRBV1 NA NA TGCACCAGCAGCCCCAAGTGCCAGCGGGGGGTCGAAGAGACCCAGTACTTC CTSSPKCQRGVEETQYF
TRBJ2-7 TRBV5-6 NA few TGTGCCAGCAGCTCCGAGGCCTACGAGCAGTACTTC CASSSEAYEQYF
TRBJ1-1 TRBV5-1 NA few TGCGCCAGCAGCTTGAATTCGGGGAACACTGAAGCTTTCTTT CASSLNSGNTEAFF
TRBJ2-5 TRBV6-2/TRBV6-3 NA NA TGTGCCAGCAGTTATAGTCGAGAGACCCAGTACTTC CASSYSRETQYF
TRBJ1-4 TRBV6-1 TRBD1 NA TGTGCCAGCAGTGAAGCGCTCAGGGGGCGTTCATCCCGGCGGCTGTTTTTT CASSEALRGRSSRRLFF
TRBJ2-7 TRBV10-2 TRBD1 NA TGCGCCAGCAGTGAAGGGGGCGCACGCTACGAGCAGTACTTC CASSEGGARYEQYF
TRBJ1-2 TRBV28 TRBD1 NA TGTGCCAGCAGCACCGGGGGACAGGGAGGCTATGGCTACACCTTC CASSTGGQGGYGYTF
TRBJ2-1 TRBV3-1/TRBV3-2 NA NA TGTGCCAGCAGCCAAGAAATTGGAGGGGGCCTCTCCTACAATGAGCAGTTCTTC CASSQEIGGGLSYNEQFF
TRBJ1-1 TRBV6-6 TRBD1 few TGTGCCAGCGGTCAGGGGGCGCGGACTGAAGCTTTCTTT CASGQGARTEAFF
TRBJ2-3 TRBV28 TRBD2 NA TGTGCCAGCCGAATTTGGGGGGCTAGCGGGGGCACAGATACGCAGTATTTT CASRIWGASGGTDTQYF
TRBJ1-4 TRBV5-1 TRBD1 NA TGCGCCAGCACCACTCTCACAGGGGGCACTGAAAAACTGTTTTTT CASTTLTGGTEKLFF
TRBJ1-2 TRBV29-1 TRBD1 NA TGCAGCGCTTCCCAGGGGGAGACAGGCCCTAACTATGGCTACACCTTC CSASQGETGPNYGYTF
TRBJ2-7 TRBV11-2 TRBD2 NA TGTGCCAGCAGCTTATCTAGCGGGGGGTATGACGAGCAGTACTTC CASSLSSGGYDEQYF
TRBJ2-6 TRBV5-1 NA NA TGCGCCAGCAGCCAACAGGGCTCTGGGGCCAACGTCCTGACTTTC CASSQQGSGANVLTF
TRBJ2-7 TRBV25-1 NA once TGTGCCAGCAGTGAAATGGGGGCGGACGAGCAGTACTTC CASSEMGADEQYF
TRBJ1-1 TRBV7-2 NA NA TGTGCCAGCAGCCGGGACAATTTGAACACTGAAGCTTTCTTT CASSRDNLNTEAFF
TRBJ1-3 TRBV6-5 NA NA TGTGCCAGCAGTTGGACAGCTAACTCTGGAAACACCATATATTTT CASSWTANSGNTIYF
TRBJ2-7 TRBV27 TRBD1 NA TGTGCCAGCAGTTTTGGGGACAGATCCTACGAGCAGTACTTC CASSFGDRSYEQYF
TRBJ1-4 TRBV10-3 NA NA TGTGCCGTCTCGGGGGGTTCAACTAATGAAAAACTGTTTTTT CAVSGGSTNEKLFF
TRBJ2-1 TRBV5-4 TRBD1 NA TGTGCCAGCAGCCCGGGACAGGGTACCTACAATGAGCAGTTCTTC CASSPGQGTYNEQFF
TRBJ1-1 TRBV13 TRBD1 NA TGTGCCAGCAGCTTAGTGGGGGGCAGGGGGACTGAAGCTTTCTTT CASSLVGGRGTEAFF